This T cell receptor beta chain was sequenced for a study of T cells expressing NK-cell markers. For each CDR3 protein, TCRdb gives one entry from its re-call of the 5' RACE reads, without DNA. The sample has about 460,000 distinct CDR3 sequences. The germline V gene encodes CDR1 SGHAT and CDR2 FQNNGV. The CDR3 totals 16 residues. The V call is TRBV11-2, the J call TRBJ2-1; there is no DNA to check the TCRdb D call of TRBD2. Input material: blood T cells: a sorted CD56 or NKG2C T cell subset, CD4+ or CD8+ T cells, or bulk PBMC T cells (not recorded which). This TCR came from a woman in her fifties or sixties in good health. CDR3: CASSPARTSGTNEQFF.